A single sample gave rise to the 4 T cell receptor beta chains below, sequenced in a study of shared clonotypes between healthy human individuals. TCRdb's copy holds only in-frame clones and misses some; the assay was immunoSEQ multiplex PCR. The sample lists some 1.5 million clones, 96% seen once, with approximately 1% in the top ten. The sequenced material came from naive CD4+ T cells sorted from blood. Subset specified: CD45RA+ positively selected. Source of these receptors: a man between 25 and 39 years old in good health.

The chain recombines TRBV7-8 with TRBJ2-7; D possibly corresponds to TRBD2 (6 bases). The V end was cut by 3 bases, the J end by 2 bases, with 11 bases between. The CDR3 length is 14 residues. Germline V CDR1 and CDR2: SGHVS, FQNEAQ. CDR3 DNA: TGTGCCAGCAGCTTTCTAGCGATCCCCTACGAGCAGTACTTC. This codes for CASSFLAIPYEQYF.

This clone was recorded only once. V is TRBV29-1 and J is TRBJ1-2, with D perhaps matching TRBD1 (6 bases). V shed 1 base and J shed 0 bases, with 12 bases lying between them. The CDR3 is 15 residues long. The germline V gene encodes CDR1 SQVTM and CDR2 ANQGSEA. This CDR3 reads CSVEVLGQANYGYTF. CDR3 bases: TGCAGCGTTGAAGTCTTGGGACAAGCTAACTATGGCTACACCTTC. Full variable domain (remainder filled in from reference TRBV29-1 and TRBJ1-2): SAVISQKPSRDICQRGTSLTIQCQVDSQVTMMFWYRQQPGQSLTLIATANQGSEATYESGFVIDKFPISRPNLTFSTLTVSNMSPEDSSIYLCSVEVLGQANYGYTFGSGTRLTVV.

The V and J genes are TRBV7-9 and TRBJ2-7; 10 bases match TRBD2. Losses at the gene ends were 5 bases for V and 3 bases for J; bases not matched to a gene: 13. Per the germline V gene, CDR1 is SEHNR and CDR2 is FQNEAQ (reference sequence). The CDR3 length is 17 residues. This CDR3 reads CASSPGGLAGVDYEQYF. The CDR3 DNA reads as TGTGCCAGCAGCCCAGGTGGTCTAGCGGGAGTAGACTACGAGCAGTACTTC. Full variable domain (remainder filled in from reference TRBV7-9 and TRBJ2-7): DTGVSQNPRHKITKRGQNVTFRCDPISEHNRLYWYRQTLGQGPEFLTYFQNEAQLEKSRLLSDRFSAERPKGSFSTLEIQRTEQGDSAMYLCASSPGGLAGVDYEQYFGPGTRLTVT.

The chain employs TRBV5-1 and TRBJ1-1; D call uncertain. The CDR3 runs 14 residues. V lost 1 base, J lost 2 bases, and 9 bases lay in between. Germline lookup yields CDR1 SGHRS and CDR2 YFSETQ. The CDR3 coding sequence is TGCGCCAGCAGCTTGTCCTGGAGTAACACTGAAGCTTTCTTT. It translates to CASSLSWSNTEAFF. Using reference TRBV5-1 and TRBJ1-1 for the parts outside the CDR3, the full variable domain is KAGVTQTPRYLIKTRGQQVTLSCSPISGHRSVSWYQQTPGQGLQFLFEYFSETQRNKGNFPGRFSGRQFSNSRSEMNVSTLELGDSALYLCASSLSWSNTEAFFGQGTRLTVV.